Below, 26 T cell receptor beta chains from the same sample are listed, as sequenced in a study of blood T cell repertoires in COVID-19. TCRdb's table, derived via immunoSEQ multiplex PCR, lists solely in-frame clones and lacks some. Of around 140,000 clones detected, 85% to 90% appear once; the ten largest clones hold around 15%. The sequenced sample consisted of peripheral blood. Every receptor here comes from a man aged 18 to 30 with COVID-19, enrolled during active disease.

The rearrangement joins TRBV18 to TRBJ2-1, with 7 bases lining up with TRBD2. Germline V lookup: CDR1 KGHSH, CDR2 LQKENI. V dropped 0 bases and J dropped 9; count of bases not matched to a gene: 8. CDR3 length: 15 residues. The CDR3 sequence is CASSPPLAGNGEQFF. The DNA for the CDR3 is TGTGCCAGCTCACCACCCTTAGCGGGCAACGGTGAGCAGTTCTTC.

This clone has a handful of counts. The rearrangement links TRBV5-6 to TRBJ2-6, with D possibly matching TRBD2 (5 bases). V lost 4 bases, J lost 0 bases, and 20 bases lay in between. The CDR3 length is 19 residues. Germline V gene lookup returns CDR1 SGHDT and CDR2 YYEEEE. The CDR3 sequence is CASSTDLRGDVSGANVLTF. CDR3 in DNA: TGTGCCAGCAGCACCGACCTCCGGGGTGACGTCTCTGGGGCCAACGTCCTGACTTTC.

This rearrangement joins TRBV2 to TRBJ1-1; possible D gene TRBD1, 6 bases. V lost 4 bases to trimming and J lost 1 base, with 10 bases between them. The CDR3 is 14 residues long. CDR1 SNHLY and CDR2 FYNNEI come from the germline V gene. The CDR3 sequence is CASSVQGSNTEAFF. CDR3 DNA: TGTGCCAGCAGTGTACAGGGCTCGAACACTGAAGCTTTCTTT.

CDR3 region: CASSEGWGGSYNEQFF. DNA for the CDR3: TGTGCCAGCAGTGAAGGGTGGGGCGGCTCCTACAATGAGCAGTTCTTC. The V gene is TRBV2, the J gene TRBJ2-1; D is perhaps TRBD1 (5 bases). V was shortened by 1 base and J by 0 bases, with 10 bases between the two germline ends. Per germline, CDR1 SNHLY and CDR2 FYNNEI. The CDR3 covers 16 residues. The full variable domain, its missing parts supplied by reference TRBV2 and TRBJ2-1, is EPEVTQTPSHQVTQMGQEVILRCVPISNHLYFYWYRQILGQKVEFLVSFYNNEISEKSEIFDDQFSVERPDGSNFTLKIRSTKLEDSAMYFCASSEGWGGSYNEQFFGPGTRLTVL.

The CDR3 loop reads CAWSVGPNRDRGPTGELFF. CDR3 DNA sequence: TGTGCCTGGAGTGTTGGGCCCAACCGGGACAGGGGACCCACCGGGGAGCTGTTTTTT. The chain couples TRBV30 to TRBJ2-2; TRBD1 aligns across 10 bases. The V and J ends lost 0 bases and 4 bases, in that order; junction bases with no gene match: 14. The CDR3 sequence is 19 residues long. From germline, CDR1 is GTSNPN and CDR2 SVGIG (reference sequence).

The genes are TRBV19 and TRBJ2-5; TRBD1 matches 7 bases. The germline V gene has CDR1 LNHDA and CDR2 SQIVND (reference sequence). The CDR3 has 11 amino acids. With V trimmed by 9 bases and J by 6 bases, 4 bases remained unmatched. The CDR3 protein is CASRQGKTQYF. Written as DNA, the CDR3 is TGTGCCAGCCGACAGGGAAAGACCCAGTACTTC. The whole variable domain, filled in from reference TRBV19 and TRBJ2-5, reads DGGITQSPKYLFRKEGQNVTLSCEQNLNHDAMYWYRQDPGQGLRLIYYSQIVNDFQKGDIAEGYSVSREKKESFPLTVTSAQKNPTAFYLCASRQGKTQYFGPGTRLLVL.

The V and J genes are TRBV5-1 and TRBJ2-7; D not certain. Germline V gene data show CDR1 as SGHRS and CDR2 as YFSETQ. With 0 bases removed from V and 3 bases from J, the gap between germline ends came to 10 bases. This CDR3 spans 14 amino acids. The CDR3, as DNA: TGCGCCAGCAGCTTGGGCGGAGAGGACTACGAGCAGTACTTC. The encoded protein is CASSLGGEDYEQYF.

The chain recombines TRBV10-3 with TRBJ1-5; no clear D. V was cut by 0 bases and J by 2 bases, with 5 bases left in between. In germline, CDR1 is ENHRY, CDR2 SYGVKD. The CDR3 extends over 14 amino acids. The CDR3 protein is CAISESGGNQPQHF. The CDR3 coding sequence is TGTGCCATCAGTGAGTCCGGGGGCAATCAGCCCCAGCATTTT.

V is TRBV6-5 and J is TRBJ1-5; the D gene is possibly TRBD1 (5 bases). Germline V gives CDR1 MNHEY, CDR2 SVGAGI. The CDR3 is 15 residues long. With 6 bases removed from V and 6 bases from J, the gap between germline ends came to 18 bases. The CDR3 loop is CASSPTGGDGQPQHF. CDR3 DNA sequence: TGTGCCAGCAGCCCGACGGGGGGGGATGGTCAGCCCCAGCATTTT.

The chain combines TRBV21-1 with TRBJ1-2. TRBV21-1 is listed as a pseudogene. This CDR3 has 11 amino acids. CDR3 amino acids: CASRGNYGYTF. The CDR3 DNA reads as TGTGCCAGCCGGGGAAACTATGGCTACACCTTC.

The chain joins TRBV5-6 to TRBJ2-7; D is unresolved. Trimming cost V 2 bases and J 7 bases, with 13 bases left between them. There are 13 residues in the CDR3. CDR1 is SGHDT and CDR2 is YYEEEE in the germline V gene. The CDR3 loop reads CASSLQLELEQYF. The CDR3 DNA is TGTGCCAGCAGCTTACAGCTCGAATTGGAGCAGTACTTC. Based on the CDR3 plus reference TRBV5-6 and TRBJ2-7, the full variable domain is DAGVTQSPTHLIKTRGQQVTLRCSPKSGHDTVSWYQQALGQGPQFIFQYYEEEERQRGNFPDRFSGHQFPNYSSELNVNALLLGDSALYLCASSLQLELEQYFGPGTRLTVT.

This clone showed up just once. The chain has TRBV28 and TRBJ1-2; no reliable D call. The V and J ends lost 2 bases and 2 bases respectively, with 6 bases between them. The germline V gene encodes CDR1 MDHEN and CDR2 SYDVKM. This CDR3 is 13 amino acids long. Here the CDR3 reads CASSLTSNYGYTF. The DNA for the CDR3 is TGTGCCAGCAGTTTAACATCCAACTATGGCTACACCTTC.

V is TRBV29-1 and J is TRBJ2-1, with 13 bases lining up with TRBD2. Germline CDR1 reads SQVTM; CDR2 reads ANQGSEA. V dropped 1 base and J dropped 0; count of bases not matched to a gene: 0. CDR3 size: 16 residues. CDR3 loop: CSVEGTSGSSYNEQFF. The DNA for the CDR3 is TGCAGCGTTGAAGGGACTAGCGGGAGCTCCTACAATGAGCAGTTCTTC.

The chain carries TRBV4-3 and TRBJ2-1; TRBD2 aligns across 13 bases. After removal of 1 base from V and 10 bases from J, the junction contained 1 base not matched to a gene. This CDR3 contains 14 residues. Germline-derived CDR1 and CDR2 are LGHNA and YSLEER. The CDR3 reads CASSQAGLAGEQFF. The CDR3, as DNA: TGCGCCAGCAGCCAAGCGGGACTAGCGGGAGAGCAGTTCTTC.

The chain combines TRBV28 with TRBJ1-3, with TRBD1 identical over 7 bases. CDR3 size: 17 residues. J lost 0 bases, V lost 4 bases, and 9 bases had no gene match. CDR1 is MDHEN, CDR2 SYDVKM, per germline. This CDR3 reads CASSSITGVGSGNTIYF. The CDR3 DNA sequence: TGTGCCAGCAGTTCGATTACAGGGGTGGGCTCTGGAAACACCATATATTTT.

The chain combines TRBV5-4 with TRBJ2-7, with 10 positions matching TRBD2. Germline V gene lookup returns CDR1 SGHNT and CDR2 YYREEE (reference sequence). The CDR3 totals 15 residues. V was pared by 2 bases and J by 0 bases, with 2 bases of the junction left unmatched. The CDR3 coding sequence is TGTGCCAGCAGCTTAGCGGGGGGGAACTCCTACGAGCAGTACTTC. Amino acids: CASSLAGGNSYEQYF.

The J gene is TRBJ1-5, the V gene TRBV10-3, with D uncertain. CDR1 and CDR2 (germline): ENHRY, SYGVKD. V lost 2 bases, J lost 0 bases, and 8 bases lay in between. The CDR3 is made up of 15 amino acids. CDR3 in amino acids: CAISEGLVSNQPQHF. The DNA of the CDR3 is TGTGCCATCAGTGAGGGACTCGTTAGCAATCAGCCCCAGCATTTT.

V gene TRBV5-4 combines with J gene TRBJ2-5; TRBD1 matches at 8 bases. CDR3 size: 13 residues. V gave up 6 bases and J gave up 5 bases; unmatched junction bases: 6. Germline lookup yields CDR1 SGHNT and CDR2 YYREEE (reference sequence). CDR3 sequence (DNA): TGTGCCAGCACAGGGACAGGTACCGAGACCCAGTACTTC. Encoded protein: CASTGTGTETQYF.

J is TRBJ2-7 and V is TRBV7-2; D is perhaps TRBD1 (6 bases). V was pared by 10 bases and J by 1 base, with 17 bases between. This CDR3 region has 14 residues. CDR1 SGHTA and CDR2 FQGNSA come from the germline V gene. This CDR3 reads CAILDRDTSYEQYF. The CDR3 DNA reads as TGTGCCATCCTAGACCGGGACACTTCCTACGAGCAGTACTTC.

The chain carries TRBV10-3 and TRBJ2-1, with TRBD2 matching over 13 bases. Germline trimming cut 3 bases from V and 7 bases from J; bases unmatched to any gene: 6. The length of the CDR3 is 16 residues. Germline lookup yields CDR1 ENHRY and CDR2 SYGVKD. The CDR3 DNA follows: TGTGCCATCAGTGACCGACTAGCGGGAGGTTGGAATGAGCAGTTCTTC. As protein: CAISDRLAGGWNEQFF.

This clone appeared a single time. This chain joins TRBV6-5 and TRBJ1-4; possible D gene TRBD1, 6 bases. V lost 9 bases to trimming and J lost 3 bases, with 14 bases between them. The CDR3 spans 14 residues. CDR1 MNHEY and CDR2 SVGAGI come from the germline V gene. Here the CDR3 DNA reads TGTGCCAGTACCCAGGGGTGGGCTAATGAAAAACTGTTTTTT. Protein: CASTQGWANEKLFF.

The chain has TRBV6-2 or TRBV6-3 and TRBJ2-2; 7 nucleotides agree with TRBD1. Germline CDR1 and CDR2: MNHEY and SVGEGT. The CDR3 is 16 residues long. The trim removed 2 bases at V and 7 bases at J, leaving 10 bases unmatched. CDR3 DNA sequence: TGTGCCAGCAGTTACCCACCTGACAGGGTCGGCGGGGAGCTGTTTTTT. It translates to CASSYPPDRVGGELFF.

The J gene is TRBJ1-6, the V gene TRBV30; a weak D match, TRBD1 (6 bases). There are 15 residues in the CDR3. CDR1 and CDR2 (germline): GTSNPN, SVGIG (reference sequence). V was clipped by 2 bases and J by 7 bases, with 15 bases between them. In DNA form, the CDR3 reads TGTGCCTGGAGTCCACAGGGAGTTCGAAATTCACCCCTCCACTTT. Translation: CAWSPQGVRNSPLHF. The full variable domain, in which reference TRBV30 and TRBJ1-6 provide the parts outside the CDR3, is SQTIHQWPATLVQPVGSPLSLECTVEGTSNPNLYWYRQAAGRGLQLLFYSVGIGQISSEVPQNLSASRPQDRQFILSSKKLLLSDSGFYLCAWSPQGVRNSPLHFGNGTRLTVT.

The CDR3 bases are TGTGCCAGCAGCCCAAGGGGGCTAGCGGGACCCGCCACAGATACGCAGTATTTT. This translates into CASSPRGLAGPATDTQYF. This chain joins TRBV21-1 and TRBJ2-3; the table's D call of TRBD2 was not tested on the DNA. TRBV21-1 is given as a pseudogene. This CDR3 is built from 18 residues.

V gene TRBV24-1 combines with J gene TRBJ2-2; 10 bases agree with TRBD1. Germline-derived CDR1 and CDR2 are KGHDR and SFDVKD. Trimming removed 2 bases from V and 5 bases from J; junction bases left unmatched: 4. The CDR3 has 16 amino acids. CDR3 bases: TGTGCCACCAGTGATTCGACAGGGGGCCAAACCGGGGAGCTGTTTTTT. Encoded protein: CATSDSTGGQTGELFF.

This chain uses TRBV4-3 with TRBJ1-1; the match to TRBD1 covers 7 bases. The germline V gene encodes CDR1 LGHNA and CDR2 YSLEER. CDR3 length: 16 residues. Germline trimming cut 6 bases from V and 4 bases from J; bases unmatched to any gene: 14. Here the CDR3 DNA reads TGCGCCAGCAGTAGATATAGGGGGCAAGTGGGCACTGAAGCTTTCTTT. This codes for CASSRYRGQVGTEAFF.